A selection of T cell receptor beta chains follows, all from one sample in a study of response to subunit inactivated influenza vaccine. TCRdb itself ran the RT-PCR reads through MiXCR, one entry per CDR3 protein. The sample contains about 180,000 distinct CDR3 sequences, about 9% of which appear only once. The sequencing here drew on non-naive T cells sorted from PBMCs, taken on the day of vaccination. The receptors here all came from a man between 45 and 60 years old who received an inactivated influenza vaccine. Each CDR3 is given with its conserved first and last residue. The D gene is left open where the match is weak. Only part of the rows carry a size: once, few, many, or a class if the clone is expanded.

clone_size,d_call,v_call,j_call,cdr3_aa,cdr3_nt
many,.,TRBV5-1,TRBJ1-6,CASSPLGGPNSPLHF,TGCGCCAGCAGCCCCTTGGGGGGCCCAAATTCACCCCTCCACTTT
.,TRBD1,TRBV29-1,TRBJ2-7,CSVLGDRLYEQYF,TGCAGCGTTTTGGGGGACAGGCTCTACGAGCAGTACTTC
few,.,TRBV4-1,TRBJ2-6,CASSLSGTRRTGANVLTF,TGCGCCAGCAGCCTTTCCGGGACACGGAGAACTGGGGCCAACGTCCTGACTTTC
many,TRBD2,TRBV10-3,TRBJ2-7,CAISGTSGSLHEQYF,TGTGCCATCAGTGGGACTAGCGGGAGTCTGCACGAGCAGTACTTC
many,TRBD1,TRBV12-3/TRBV12-4,TRBJ2-7,CASSLNVHTGAEQYF,TGTGCCAGCAGTTTGAATGTTCACACAGGGGCCGAGCAGTACTTC
many,.,TRBV12-3/TRBV12-4,TRBJ1-1,CASSLEGPNTEAFF,TGTGCCAGCAGTTTAGAGGGGCCGAACACTGAAGCTTTCTTT
many,.,TRBV4-1,TRBJ2-3,CASSQGEWGSTDTQYF,TGCGCCAGCAGCCAAGGAGAATGGGGTAGCACAGATACGCAGTATTTT
many,.,TRBV7-2,TRBJ2-1,CASSLGQATEQFF,TGTGCCAGCAGCTTAGGTCAGGCCACTGAGCAGTTCTTC
many,.,TRBV10-3,TRBJ1-1,CAISEERQAFF,TGTGCCATCAGCGAGGAGAGACAAGCTTTCTTT
.,.,TRBV12-3/TRBV12-4,TRBJ1-6,CASRQGNLRSPLHF,TGTGCCAGCAGACAGGGTAATCTTAGATCACCCCTCCACTTT
.,.,TRBV11-2,TRBJ2-7,CASSLLLQGPHF,TGTGCCAGCAGCTTACTCCTTCAGGGGCCGCACTTC
many,.,TRBV10-3,TRBJ1-1,CATAGYSGRGTEAFF,TGTGCCACCGCGGGATATTCCGGGCGGGGCACTGAAGCTTTCTTT
few,.,TRBV5-6,TRBJ2-5,CASSSTWETQYF,TGTGCCAGCAGCTCGACATGGGAGACCCAGTACTTC
few,.,TRBV5-6,TRBJ2-7,CASSRMDSTYEQYF,TGTGCCAGCAGCAGGATGGACAGTACCTACGAGCAGTACTTC
few,.,TRBV10-3,TRBJ2-3,CAISESGTDTQYF,TGTGCCATCAGTGAGTCGGGCACAGATACGCAGTATTTT
.,TRBD2,TRBV6-5,TRBJ2-5,CASSWRPGREETQYF,TGTGCCAGCAGTTGGAGGCCTGGGAGGGAAGAGACCCAGTACTTC
many,.,TRBV12-3/TRBV12-4,TRBJ1-1,CASKLQGTLNTEAFF,TGTGCCAGCAAACTGCAGGGCACTTTGAACACTGAAGCTTTCTTT
many,.,TRBV10-3,TRBJ2-2,CAIRPATAGELFF,TGTGCCATCAGGCCTGCTACGGCCGGGGAGCTGTTTTTT
.,TRBD2,TRBV5-1,TRBJ2-1,CASRRTSGRGYNEQFF,TGCGCCAGCAGACGGACTAGCGGGAGAGGTTACAATGAGCAGTTCTTC
few,TRBD1,TRBV20-1,TRBJ1-4,CSAGRQGTNEKLFF,TGCAGTGCTGGCCGACAGGGGACTAATGAAAAACTGTTTTTT
many,TRBD2,TRBV6-2/TRBV6-3,TRBJ2-7,CASSYAGVGYEQYF,TGTGCCAGCAGTTACGCGGGAGTAGGTTACGAGCAGTACTTC
.,TRBD2,TRBV11-1,TRBJ2-1,CASSPRTSGTGTFYNEQFF,TGTGCCAGCAGCCCAAGGACTAGCGGGACCGGTACTTTCTACAATGAGCAGTTCTTC
few,.,TRBV10-3,TRBJ2-1,CAISELGEQFF,TGTGCCATCAGTGAATTGGGTGAGCAGTTCTTC
few,.,TRBV24-1,TRBJ1-5,CATSDRQSQPQHF,TGTGCCACCAGTGACCGGCAGAGTCAGCCCCAGCATTTT
many,TRBD1,TRBV5-1,TRBJ1-1,CASSGGQGHAEAFF,TGCGCCAGCAGCGGGGGACAGGGGCACGCTGAAGCTTTCTTT
many,TRBD1,TRBV5-1,TRBJ1-2,CASSLTGDSDGYTF,TGCGCCAGCAGCCTAACAGGGGATTCCGATGGCTACACCTTC
.,.,TRBV6-1,TRBJ1-4,CASSQTGNTQKLLF,TGTGCCAGCAGCCAAACAGGGAACACCCAAAAACTGCTTTTT
many,.,TRBV20-1,TRBJ1-1,CSAPGGSRDTEAFF,TGCAGTGCCCCGGGGGGCAGCCGAGACACTGAAGCTTTCTTT
many,.,TRBV29-1,TRBJ2-5,CSVEESGKQETQYF,TGCAGCGTTGAAGAATCAGGGAAACAAGAGACCCAGTACTTC
many,.,TRBV7-2,TRBJ1-2,CASSYRGSYGYTF,TGTGCCAGCAGTTACCGGGGCAGCTATGGCTACACCTTC
.,.,TRBV27,TRBJ1-5,CASRPGGHSNQPQHF,TGTGCCAGCAGACCCGGGGGGCATAGCAATCAGCCCCAGCATTTT
few,TRBD1,TRBV28,TRBJ1-2,CASSQGTGGVYGYTF,TGTGCCAGCAGCCAGGGGACAGGGGGCGTCTATGGCTACACCTTC
few,.,TRBV3-1,TRBJ1-1,CASSQEVRSSVAFF,TGTGCCAGCAGCCAAGAGGTTCGCTCGAGCGTAGCTTTCTTT
few,.,TRBV20-1,TRBJ1-2,CSARDYGSYGYTF,TGCAGTGCTAGAGATTACGGATCCTATGGCTACACCTTC
many,.,TRBV18,TRBJ2-5,CASSPGRETQYF,TGTGCCAGCTCACCGGGACGGGAGACCCAGTACTTC
many,.,TRBV5-1,TRBJ2-1,CASSSTGSLSYNEQFF,TGCGCCAGCAGCTCAACAGGTTCCCTTTCCTACAATGAGCAGTTCTTC
.,TRBD2,TRBV7-9,TRBJ2-3,CASSTEAGGTQYF,TGTGCCAGCAGCACGGAGGCGGGGGGTACGCAGTATTTT
few,.,TRBV4-3,TRBJ2-2,CASSQGLAGELFF,TGCGCCAGCAGCCAAGGACTAGCCGGGGAGCTGTTTTTT
.,.,TRBV20-1,TRBJ2-7,CSASVGRNTYEQYF,TGCAGTGCTAGCGTCGGGAGAAATACCTACGAGCAGTACTTC
many,.,TRBV4-2,TRBJ2-7,CASSQETGEPSYEQYF,TGTGCCAGCAGCCAAGAGACGGGGGAACCCTCCTACGAGCAGTACTTC
few,TRBD2,TRBV6-2/TRBV6-3,TRBJ2-7,CASSYPLAGGGYEQYF,TGTGCCAGCAGTTACCCTCTAGCGGGAGGCGGCTACGAGCAGTACTTC
many,TRBD1,TRBV20-1,TRBJ1-4,CSARDLGRGLDNEKLFF,TGCAGTGCTAGAGATCTCGGCAGGGGGCTTGATAATGAAAAACTGTTTTTT
few,.,TRBV6-1,TRBJ1-1,CASTGDTDRKAFF,TGTGCCAGTACCGGGGATACCGACCGAAAAGCTTTCTTT
many,TRBD2,TRBV7-9,TRBJ2-1,CASSRGTSEAYNEQFF,TGTGCCAGCAGCCGAGGGACTAGCGAAGCCTACAATGAGCAGTTCTTC
many,.,TRBV20-1,TRBJ1-1,CSAANGNTEAFF,TGCAGTGCCGCGAACGGGAACACTGAAGCTTTCTTT
many,.,TRBV6-1,TRBJ1-2,CASRQTGSYGYTF,TGTGCCAGCAGACAAACAGGGTCCTATGGCTACACCTTC
few,.,TRBV19,TRBJ1-5,CASSIAQAVNQPQHF,TGTGCCAGTAGTATTGCACAGGCGGTCAATCAGCCCCAGCATTTT
.,.,TRBV6-2/TRBV6-3,TRBJ1-5,CASSYEGRSNQPQHF,TGTGCCAGCAGTTATGAGGGACGTAGCAATCAGCCCCAGCATTTT